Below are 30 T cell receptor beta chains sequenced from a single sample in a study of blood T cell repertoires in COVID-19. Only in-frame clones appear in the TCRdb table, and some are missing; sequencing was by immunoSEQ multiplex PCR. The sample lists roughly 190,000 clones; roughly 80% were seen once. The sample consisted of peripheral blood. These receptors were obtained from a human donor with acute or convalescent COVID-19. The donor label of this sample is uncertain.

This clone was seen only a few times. This chain's CDR3 is CASSNGQGASQPQHF. The CDR3 DNA follows: TGTGCCAGCAGTAACGGACAGGGGGCAAGTCAGCCCCAGCATTTT. The genes are TRBV6-5 and TRBJ1-5; 11 bases fit TRBD1. J was trimmed by 6 bases and V by 5 bases; bases with no gene match: 6. This CDR3 has 15 amino acids. Germline V gene data show CDR1 as MNHEY and CDR2 as SVGAGI.

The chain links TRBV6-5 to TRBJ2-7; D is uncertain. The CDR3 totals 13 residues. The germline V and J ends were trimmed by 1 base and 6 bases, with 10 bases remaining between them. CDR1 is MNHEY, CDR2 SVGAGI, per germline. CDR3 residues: CASSYLAGREQYF. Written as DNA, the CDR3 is TGTGCCAGCAGTTACTTGGCAGGCCGCGAGCAGTACTTC.

The CDR3 loop reads CASRVTENTEAFF. The CDR3 DNA is TGTGCCAGTAGGGTTACAGAGAACACTGAAGCTTTCTTT. The chain employs TRBV19 and TRBJ1-1; the D is unclear. There are 13 residues in the CDR3. In germline, CDR1 is LNHDA, CDR2 SQIVND (reference sequence). V was shortened by 6 bases and J by 1 base, with 9 bases between the two germline ends.

The CDR3 DNA sequence: TGTGCCAGCAGCCCCAGACTCCCGGACACCATATATTTT. Translating it yields CASSPRLPDTIYF. The chain is built from TRBV28 and TRBJ1-3; D uncertain. This CDR3 region has 13 residues. Germline CDR1 and CDR2: MDHEN and SYDVKM. V dropped 6 bases and J dropped 8 bases, with 14 bases sitting between them. The variable domain in full, with the rest retrieved from reference TRBV28 and TRBJ1-3, is DVKVTQSSRYLVKRTGEKVFLECVQDMDHENMFWYRQDPGLGLRLIYFSYDVKMKEKGDIPEGYSVSREKKERFSLILESASTNQTSMYLCASSPRLPDTIYFGEGSWLTVV.

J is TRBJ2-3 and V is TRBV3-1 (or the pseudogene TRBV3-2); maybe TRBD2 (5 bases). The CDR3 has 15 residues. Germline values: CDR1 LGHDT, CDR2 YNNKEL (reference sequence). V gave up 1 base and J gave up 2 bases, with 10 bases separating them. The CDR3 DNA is TGTGCCAGCAGCCAAGTAAGCGGACTCACAGATACGCAGTATTTT. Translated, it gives CASSQVSGLTDTQYF.

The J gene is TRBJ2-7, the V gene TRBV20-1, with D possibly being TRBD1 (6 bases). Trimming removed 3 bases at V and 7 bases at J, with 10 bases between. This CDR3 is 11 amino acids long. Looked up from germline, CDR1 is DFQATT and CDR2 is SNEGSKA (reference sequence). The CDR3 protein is CSASNRVEQYF. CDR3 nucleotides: TGCAGTGCTAGTAACAGGGTGGAGCAGTACTTC.

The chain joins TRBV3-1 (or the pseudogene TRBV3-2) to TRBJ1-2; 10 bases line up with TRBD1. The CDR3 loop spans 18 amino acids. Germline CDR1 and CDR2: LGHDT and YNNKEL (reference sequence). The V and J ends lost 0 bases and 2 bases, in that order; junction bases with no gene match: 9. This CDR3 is CASSQDWAPGQGNYGYTF. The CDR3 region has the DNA TGTGCCAGCAGCCAAGATTGGGCTCCGGGACAGGGGAACTATGGCTACACCTTC.

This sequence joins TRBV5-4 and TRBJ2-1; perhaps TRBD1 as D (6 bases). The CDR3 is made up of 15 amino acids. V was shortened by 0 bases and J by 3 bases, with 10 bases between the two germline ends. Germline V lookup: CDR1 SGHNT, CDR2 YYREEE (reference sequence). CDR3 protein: CASSLVQGFYNEQFF. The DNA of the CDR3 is TGTGCCAGCAGCTTGGTACAGGGTTTCTACAATGAGCAGTTCTTC.

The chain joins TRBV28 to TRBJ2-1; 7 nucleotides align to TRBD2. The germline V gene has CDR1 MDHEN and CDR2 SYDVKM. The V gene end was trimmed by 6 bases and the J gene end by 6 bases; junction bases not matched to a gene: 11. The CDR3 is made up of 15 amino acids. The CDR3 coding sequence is TGTGCCAGCAGGGGCGGGGGTAGCCTAGCCAATGAGCAGTTCTTC. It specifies CASRGGGSLANEQFF.

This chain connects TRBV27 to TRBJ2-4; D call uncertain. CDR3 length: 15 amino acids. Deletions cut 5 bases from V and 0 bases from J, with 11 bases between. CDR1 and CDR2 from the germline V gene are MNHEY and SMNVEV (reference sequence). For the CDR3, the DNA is TGTGCCAGCAGTACGTTGTACAGAGCCAAAAACATTCAGTACTTC. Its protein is CASSTLYRAKNIQYF.

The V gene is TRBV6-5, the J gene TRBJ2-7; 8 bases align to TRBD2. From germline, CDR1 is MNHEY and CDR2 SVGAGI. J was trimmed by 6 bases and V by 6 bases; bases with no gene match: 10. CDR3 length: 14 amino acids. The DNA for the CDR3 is TGTGCCAGCAGCTTCGGGACTAGTGACGGCGAGCAGTACTTC. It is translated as CASSFGTSDGEQYF.

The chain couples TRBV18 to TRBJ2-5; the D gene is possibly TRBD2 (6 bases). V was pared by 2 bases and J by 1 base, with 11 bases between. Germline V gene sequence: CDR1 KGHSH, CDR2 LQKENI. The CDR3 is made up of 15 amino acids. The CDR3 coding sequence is TGTGCCAGCTCACCATACCGGGACTTCCAAGAGACCCAGTACTTC. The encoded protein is CASSPYRDFQETQYF.

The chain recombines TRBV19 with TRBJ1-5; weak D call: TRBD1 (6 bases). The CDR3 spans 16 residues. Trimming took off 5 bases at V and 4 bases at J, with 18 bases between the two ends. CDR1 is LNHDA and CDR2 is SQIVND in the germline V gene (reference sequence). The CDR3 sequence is CASSPLGGAVNQPQHF. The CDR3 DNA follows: TGTGCCAGTAGTCCCCTGGGGGGGGCGGTAAATCAGCCCCAGCATTTT.

CDR3 DNA sequence: TGCGCCAGCAGTGAGGGGACAGGGGCCCCTAGAGCTTTCTTT. Translated: CASSEGTGAPRAFF. This rearrangement joins TRBV10-1 to TRBJ1-1, with 10 bases identical to TRBD1. V was clipped by 2 bases and J by 10 bases; unmatched bases: 7. Germline V gene lookup returns CDR1 WNHNN and CDR2 SYGVQD (reference sequence). There are 14 residues in the CDR3.

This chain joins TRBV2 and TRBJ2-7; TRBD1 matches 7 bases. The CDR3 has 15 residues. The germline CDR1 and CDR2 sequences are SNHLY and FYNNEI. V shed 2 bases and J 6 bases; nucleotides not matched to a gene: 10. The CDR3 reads CASSERGRGSGEQYF. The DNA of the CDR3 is TGTGCCAGCAGTGAAAGAGGCAGGGGGTCCGGCGAGCAGTACTTC. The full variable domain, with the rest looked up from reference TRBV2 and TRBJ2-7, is EPEVTQTPSHQVTQMGQEVILRCVPISNHLYFYWYRQILGQKVEFLVSFYNNEISEKSEIFDDQFSVERPDGSNFTLKIRSTKLEDSAMYFCASSERGRGSGEQYFGPGTRLTVT.

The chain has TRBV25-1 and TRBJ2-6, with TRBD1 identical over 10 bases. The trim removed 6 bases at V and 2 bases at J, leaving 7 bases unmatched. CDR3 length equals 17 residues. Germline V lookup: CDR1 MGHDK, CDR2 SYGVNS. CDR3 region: CASSQTGGLAGANVLTF. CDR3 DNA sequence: TGTGCCAGCAGCCAGACAGGGGGCTTAGCTGGGGCCAACGTCCTGACTTTC.

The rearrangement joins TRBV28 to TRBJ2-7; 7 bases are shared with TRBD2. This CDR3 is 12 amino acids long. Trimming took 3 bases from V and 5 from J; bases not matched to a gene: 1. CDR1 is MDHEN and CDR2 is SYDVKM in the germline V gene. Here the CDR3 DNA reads TGTGCCAGCAGTTTTGCGGGGGACGAGCAGTACTTC. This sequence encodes CASSFAGDEQYF.

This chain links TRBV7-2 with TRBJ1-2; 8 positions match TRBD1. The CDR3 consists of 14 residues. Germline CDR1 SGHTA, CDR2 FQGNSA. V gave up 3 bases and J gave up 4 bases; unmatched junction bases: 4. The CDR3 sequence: CASSFGQGRYGYTF. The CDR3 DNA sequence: TGTGCCAGCAGCTTTGGACAGGGACGCTATGGCTACACCTTC.

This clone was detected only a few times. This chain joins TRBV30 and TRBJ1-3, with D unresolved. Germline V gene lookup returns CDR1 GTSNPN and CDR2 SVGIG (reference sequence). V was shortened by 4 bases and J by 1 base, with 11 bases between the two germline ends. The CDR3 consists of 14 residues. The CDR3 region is CAWMEPLSGNTIYF. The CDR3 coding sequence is TGTGCCTGGATGGAGCCACTTTCTGGAAACACCATATATTTT.

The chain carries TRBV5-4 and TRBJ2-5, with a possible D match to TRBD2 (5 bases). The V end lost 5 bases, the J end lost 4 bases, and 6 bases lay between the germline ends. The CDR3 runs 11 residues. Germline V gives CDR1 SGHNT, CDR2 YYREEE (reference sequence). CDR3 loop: CASRSGETQYF. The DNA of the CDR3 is TGTGCCAGCAGGAGCGGAGAGACCCAGTACTTC. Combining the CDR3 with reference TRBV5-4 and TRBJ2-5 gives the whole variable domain ETGVTQSPTHLIKTRGQQVTLRCSSQSGHNTVSWYQQALGQGPQFIFQYYREEENGRGNFPPRFSGLQFPNYSSELNVNALELDDSALYLCASRSGETQYFGPGTRLLVL.

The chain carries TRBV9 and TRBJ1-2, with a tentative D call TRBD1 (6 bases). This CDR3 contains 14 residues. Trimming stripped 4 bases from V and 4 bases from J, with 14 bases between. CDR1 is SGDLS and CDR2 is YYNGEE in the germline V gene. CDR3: CASSPAGAGYGYTF. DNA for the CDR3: TGTGCCAGCAGCCCAGCAGGGGCTGGCTATGGCTACACCTTC.

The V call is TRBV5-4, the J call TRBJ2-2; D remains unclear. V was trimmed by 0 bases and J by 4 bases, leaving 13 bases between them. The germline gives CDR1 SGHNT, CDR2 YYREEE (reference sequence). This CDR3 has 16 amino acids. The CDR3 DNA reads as TGTGCCAGCAGCTTGGGACATACCCTTGGCACCGGGGAGCTGTTTTTT. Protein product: CASSLGHTLGTGELFF.

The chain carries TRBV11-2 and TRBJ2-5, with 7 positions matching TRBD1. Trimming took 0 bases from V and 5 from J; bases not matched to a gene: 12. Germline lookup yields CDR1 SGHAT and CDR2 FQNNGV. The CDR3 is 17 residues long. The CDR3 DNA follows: TGTGCCAGCAGCTTAGAGCGCCGGGACAGAGAAAGGGAGACCCAGTACTTC. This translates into CASSLERRDRERETQYF.

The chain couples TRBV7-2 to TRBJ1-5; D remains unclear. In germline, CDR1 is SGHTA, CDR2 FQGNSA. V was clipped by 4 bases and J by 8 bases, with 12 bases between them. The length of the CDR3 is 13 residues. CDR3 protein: CASSSGSNEPQHF. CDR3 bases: TGTGCCAGCAGCTCTGGGAGTAACGAGCCCCAGCATTTT.

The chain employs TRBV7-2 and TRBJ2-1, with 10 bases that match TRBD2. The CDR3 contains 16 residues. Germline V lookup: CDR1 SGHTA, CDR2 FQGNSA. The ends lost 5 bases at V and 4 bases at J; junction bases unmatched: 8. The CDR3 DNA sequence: TGTGCCAGCAGCACGCTCGGGACTAGCGCTTACAATGAGCAGTTCTTC. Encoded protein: CASSTLGTSAYNEQFF.

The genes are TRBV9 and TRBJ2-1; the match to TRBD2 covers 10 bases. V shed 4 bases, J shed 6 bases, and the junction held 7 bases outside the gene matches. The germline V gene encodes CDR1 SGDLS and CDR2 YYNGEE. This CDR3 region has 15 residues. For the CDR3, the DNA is TGTGCCAGCAGCTACGGGACTAGCGTTCCCAATGAGCAGTTCTTC. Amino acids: CASSYGTSVPNEQFF.

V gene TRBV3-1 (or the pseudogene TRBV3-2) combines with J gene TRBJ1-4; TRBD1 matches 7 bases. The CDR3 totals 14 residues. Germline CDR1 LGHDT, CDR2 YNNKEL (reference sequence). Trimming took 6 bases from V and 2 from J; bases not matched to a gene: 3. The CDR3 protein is CASRLQGTNEKLFF. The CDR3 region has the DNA TGTGCCAGCAGACTACAGGGGACTAATGAAAAACTGTTTTTT.

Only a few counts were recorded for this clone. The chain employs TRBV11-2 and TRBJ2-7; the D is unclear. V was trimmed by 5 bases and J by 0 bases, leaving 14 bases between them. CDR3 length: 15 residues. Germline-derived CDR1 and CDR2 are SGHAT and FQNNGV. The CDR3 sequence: CASSLGRRSSYEQYF. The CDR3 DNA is TGTGCCAGCAGCCTAGGACGTAGGAGCTCCTACGAGCAGTACTTC.

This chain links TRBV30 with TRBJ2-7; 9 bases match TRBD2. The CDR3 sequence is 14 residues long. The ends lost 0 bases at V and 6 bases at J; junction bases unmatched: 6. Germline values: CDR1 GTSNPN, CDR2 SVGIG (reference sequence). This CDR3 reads CAWSVIAGVLEQYF. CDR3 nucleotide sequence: TGTGCCTGGAGTGTTATAGCGGGAGTCCTCGAGCAGTACTTC.

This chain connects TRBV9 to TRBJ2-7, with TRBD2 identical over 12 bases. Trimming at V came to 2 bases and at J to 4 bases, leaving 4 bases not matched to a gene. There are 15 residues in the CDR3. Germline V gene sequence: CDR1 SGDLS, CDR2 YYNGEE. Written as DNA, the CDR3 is TGTGCCAGCAGCGTCGGGACTAGCGGGCTTTACGAGCAGTACTTC. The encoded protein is CASSVGTSGLYEQYF.